Listed here are 19 T cell receptor beta chains from one sample, sequenced in a study of memory CD4+ T cells and cytomegalovirus serostatus (dated by TCRdb to about 2019). Receptors were amplified or captured by the immunoSEQ multiplex PCR assay. TCRdb carries this immuneACCESS record with in-frame sequences only. Its versions omit some clonotypes, under half of them owing to an unresolved V gene in the studies checked, with the rest unexplained. In all, the sample holds tens of thousands of clones, and approximately 80% of those were seen once. Roughly 1.1% of the sample is held by the ten biggest clonotypes. Single viable CD3+CD4+CD8-CD45RO+ cells were sorted as memory CD4+ T cells on a FACSAria II. The material sequenced was memory CD4+ T cells from blood. The receptor source for this set is an adult in good health and CMV-seronegative.

V is TRBV19 and J is TRBJ1-1; the D is unclear. The CDR3 spans 13 residues. Germline assignment: CDR1 LNHDA and CDR2 SQIVND (reference sequence). V lost 5 bases and J 0 bases, leaving 7 bases between the germline ends. The CDR3 loop is CASSFQMNTEAFF. The CDR3 DNA sequence: TGTGCCAGTAGTTTTCAGATGAACACTGAAGCTTTCTTT.

This chain links TRBV7-2 with TRBJ2-1; TRBD2 is a possible D gene (5 bases). This CDR3 contains 15 residues. V was cut by 3 bases and J by 0 bases, with 9 bases left in between. Germline CDR1 is SGHTA and CDR2 is FQGNSA. The CDR3 here is CASSFRGSSYNEQFF. In DNA form, the CDR3 reads TGTGCCAGCAGCTTCCGGGGAAGCTCCTACAATGAGCAGTTCTTC.

The rearrangement uses TRBV25-1 and TRBJ2-1; D not resolved. The CDR3 sequence is 16 residues long. V was shortened by 5 bases and J by 0 bases, with 14 bases between the two germline ends. Looked up from germline, CDR1 is MGHDK and CDR2 is SYGVNS. CDR3 loop: CASSHPASRSYNEQFF. The CDR3 DNA reads as TGTGCCAGCAGTCATCCCGCCAGTCGCTCCTACAATGAGCAGTTCTTC.

CDR3 coding DNA: TGTGCCAGTAGTACCCAGGCGAATGAAAAACTGTTTTTT. Protein sequence: CASSTQANEKLFF. This chain uses TRBV19 with TRBJ1-4; no firm D call. The germline CDR1 and CDR2 sequences are LNHDA and SQIVND (reference sequence). Trimming shortened V by 4 bases and J by 5 bases, and 8 bases separated the two germline ends. This CDR3 contains 13 residues.

The chain employs TRBV19 and TRBJ1-1; 7 bases align to TRBD1. After removal of 7 bases from V and 7 bases from J, the junction contained 6 bases not matched to a gene. The CDR3 loop spans 12 amino acids. The germline V gene encodes CDR1 LNHDA and CDR2 SQIVND (reference sequence). Here the CDR3 reads CASMGWDSEAFF. The CDR3 DNA reads as TGTGCCAGTATGGGTTGGGACAGTGAAGCTTTCTTT.

The chain couples TRBV7-2 to TRBJ2-3; 9 bases map to TRBD2. The CDR3 is 17 residues long. Germline trimming cut 4 bases from V and 2 bases from J; bases unmatched to any gene: 10. Germline V gene lookup returns CDR1 SGHTA and CDR2 FQGNSA. CDR3 sequence: CASSYRRTSGSTDTQYF. The DNA of the CDR3 is TGTGCCAGCAGCTATCGGCGTACTAGCGGGTCCACAGATACGCAGTATTTT.

This clone came up a few times. J is TRBJ1-1 and V is TRBV18, with D unclear. Germline V gene sequence: CDR1 KGHSH, CDR2 LQKENI. V lost 4 bases, J lost 2 bases, and 8 bases lay in between. The CDR3 is 13 amino acids. The CDR3 DNA follows: TGTGCCAGCTCACAATCAGGTAACACTGAAGCTTTCTTT. Protein: CASSQSGNTEAFF.

CDR3 nucleotide sequence: TGTGCCATCAGCGGAGGGCCAGTGGGCACAGATACGCAGTATTTT. The encoded protein is CAISGGPVGTDTQYF. This chain joins TRBV10-3 and TRBJ2-3, with a tentative D call TRBD2 (6 bases). This CDR3 contains 15 residues. Germline CDR1 and CDR2: ENHRY and SYGVKD. V was clipped by 6 bases and J by 1 base, with 14 bases between them.

The rearrangement links TRBV5-3 to TRBJ2-2; TRBD1 agrees at 9 bases. TRBV5-3 is an ORF, and what it does is uncertain. CDR3 length: 17 residues. V was clipped by 0 bases and J by 7 bases; unmatched bases: 10. The DNA of the CDR3 is TGTGCCAGAAGCTTGGGCTTTACAGGGGGCGTCGTCGGGGAGCTGTTTTTT. Amino acids: CARSLGFTGGVVGELFF.

The CDR3 region is CASSSDRSIDTQYF. The CDR3 bases are TGTGCCAGCAGTTCCGACAGGTCTATCGATACGCAGTATTTT. The genes are TRBV6-6 and TRBJ2-3, with D tentatively TRBD1 (6 bases). Per germline, CDR1 MNHNY and CDR2 SVGAGI (reference sequence). Trimming took off 4 bases at V and 6 bases at J, with 14 bases between the two ends. The CDR3 spans 14 residues.

The rearrangement links TRBV6-5 to TRBJ1-2; D unresolved. V gave up 2 bases and J gave up 0 bases, with 13 bases separating them. This CDR3 is built from 16 residues. Per the germline V gene, CDR1 is MNHEY and CDR2 is SVGAGI. The DNA for the CDR3 is TGTGCCAGCAGTTACGTTCGTGGGAGGGCTAACTATGGCTACACCTTC. This translates into CASSYVRGRANYGYTF.

With regard to this clone: At one end, the junction sequence differs from germline, possibly due to a read error. This CDR3 is CASSRYDEQFF. The CDR3 DNA is TGTGCCAGCAGTCGCTACGATGAGCAGTTCTTC. This sequence joins TRBV6-5 and TRBJ2-1; D is ambiguous. CDR1 is MNHEY, CDR2 SVGAGI, per germline. The length of the CDR3 is 11 residues.

The CDR3 loop is CASSRREETQYF. DNA for the CDR3: TGTGCCAGCAGCCGACGAGAAGAGACCCAGTACTTC. The chain uses TRBV7-2 and TRBJ2-5; D uncertain. This CDR3 spans 12 amino acids. V lost 5 bases, J lost 3 bases, and 7 bases lay in between. The V gene's germline CDR1 is SGHTA and CDR2 FQGNSA.

The chain uses TRBV2 and TRBJ2-3, with D uncertain. This CDR3 has 16 residues. V shed 2 bases and J shed 7 bases, with 19 bases lying between them. CDR1 is SNHLY, CDR2 FYNNEI, per germline. The CDR3 DNA is TGTGCCAGCAGTGAAAGAGCAGACCCACTGGTGAATACGCAGTATTTT. Protein sequence: CASSERADPLVNTQYF.

This rearrangement joins TRBV5-6 to TRBJ2-7; D may match TRBD1 or TRBD2 (5 bases each). In germline, CDR1 is SGHDT, CDR2 YYEEEE. Trimming took 4 bases from V and 6 from J, leaving 14 bases between them. CDR3 length: 13 residues. CDR3 coding DNA: TGTGCCAGCAGCGAGGGGATTACAGGCGAGCAGTACTTC. It specifies CASSEGITGEQYF. The full variable domain, in which reference TRBV5-6 and TRBJ2-7 provide the parts outside the CDR3, is DAGVTQSPTHLIKTRGQQVTLRCSPKSGHDTVSWYQQALGQGPQFIFQYYEEEERQRGNFPDRFSGHQFPNYSSELNVNALLLGDSALYLCASSEGITGEQYFGPGTRLTVT.

The chain couples TRBV9 to TRBJ2-7; D call uncertain. The germline CDR1 and CDR2 sequences are SGDLS and YYNGEE. CDR3 length: 13 amino acids. Trimming shortened V by 4 bases and J by 6 bases, and 14 bases separated the two germline ends. Here the CDR3 DNA reads TGTGCCAGCAGCCCCAGCGCCTTTCGCGAGCAGTACTTC. Residues: CASSPSAFREQYF.

The rearrangement uses TRBV19 and TRBJ1-5; perhaps TRBD1 as D (6 bases). The CDR3 runs to 15 residues. Trimming cost V 6 bases and J 0 bases, with 12 bases left between them. Germline assignment: CDR1 LNHDA and CDR2 SQIVND (reference sequence). CDR3 in amino acids: CASSRGHSSNQPQHF. The CDR3 region has the DNA TGTGCCAGTAGCCGGGGACACTCTAGCAATCAGCCCCAGCATTTT.

The chain is built from TRBV4-1 and TRBJ2-7, with 15 bases aligning to TRBD2. Germline lookup yields CDR1 MGHRA and CDR2 YSYEKL. J lost 4 bases, V lost 3 bases, and 22 bases had no gene match. The CDR3 length is 22 residues. Here the CDR3 reads CASSQFKPPGLAGGGGKYEQYF. DNA for the CDR3: TGCGCCAGCAGCCAGTTTAAACCACCGGGACTAGCGGGAGGTGGGGGGAAATACGAGCAGTACTTC.

The chain couples TRBV27 to TRBJ1-3; 8 positions match TRBD1. This CDR3 is built from 15 residues. The V and J ends lost 6 bases and 1 base, in that order; junction bases with no gene match: 5. From germline, CDR1 is MNHEY and CDR2 SMNVEV (reference sequence). The CDR3 region is CASRGQATSGNTIYF. DNA for the CDR3: TGTGCCAGCAGGGGACAGGCGACTTCTGGAAACACCATATATTTT.